This is a list of T cell receptor beta chains from one sample in a study of regulatory T cells in long-lasting Graves disease. MiXCR was run by TCRdb on the multiplex PCR reads, yielding one entry per CDR3 protein. The repertoire consists of fewer than 450,000 distinct CDR3 sequences, with about a quarter occurring once and the leading ten covering about a quarter. Sequences were derived from peripheral blood mononuclear cells (PBMCs), sampled when the disease was refractory, from a patient treated with antithyroid drugs. The receptors originated from a female donor with Graves disease. Each CDR3 is given with its conserved first and last residue. D genes are given only for firm matches. Expanded clones get a size class; other rows say once, few or many, or leave the size out.

clone_size: NA
j_call: TRBJ1-3
d_call: TRBD1
v_call: TRBV19
cdr3_nt: TGTGCCAGTAGGACAGGGGCTACCAGCTCTGGAAACACCATATATTTT
cdr3_aa: CASRTGATSSGNTIYF

clone_size: NA
j_call: TRBJ1-6
d_call: NA
v_call: TRBV28
cdr3_nt: TGTGCCAGCAGTACCAGGGAGGTCTATAATTCACCCCTCCACTTT
cdr3_aa: CASSTREVYNSPLHF

clone_size: NA
j_call: TRBJ2-5
d_call: NA
v_call: TRBV30
cdr3_nt: TGTGCCTGGAGTCGGCTGACCCAAGAGACCCAGTACTTC
cdr3_aa: CAWSRLTQETQYF

clone_size: many
j_call: TRBJ2-5
d_call: NA
v_call: TRBV27
cdr3_nt: TGTGCCAGCAGAGGATGGGCTACAAAAGAGACCCAGTACTTC
cdr3_aa: CASRGWATKETQYF

clone_size: many
j_call: TRBJ2-7
d_call: TRBD2
v_call: TRBV7-8
cdr3_nt: TGTGCCAGCAGCCCCGAGGCTCGGACTAGATCCTACGAGCAGTACTTC
cdr3_aa: CASSPEARTRSYEQYF

clone_size: few
j_call: TRBJ1-1
d_call: NA
v_call: TRBV6-1
cdr3_nt: TGTGCCAGCAGACGGTTCGAAACTTCTGAAGCTTTCTTT
cdr3_aa: CASRRFETSEAFF

clone_size: few
j_call: TRBJ1-1
d_call: NA
v_call: TRBV27
cdr3_nt: TGTGCCAGTCGCCAAAAACAACGGATGAACACTGAAGCTTTCTTT
cdr3_aa: CASRQKQRMNTEAFF

clone_size: NA
j_call: TRBJ2-2
d_call: TRBD2
v_call: TRBV5-1
cdr3_nt: TGCGCCAGCAGCTTTTCCGGACTAGCGGGAGCCGGGGAGCTGTTTTTT
cdr3_aa: CASSFSGLAGAGELFF

clone_size: NA
j_call: TRBJ1-5
d_call: NA
v_call: TRBV2
cdr3_nt: TGTGCCAGCAGTCAGAGGCCTAGCAATCAGCCCCAGCATTTT
cdr3_aa: CASSQRPSNQPQHF

clone_size: NA
j_call: TRBJ1-1
d_call: TRBD1
v_call: TRBV6-4
cdr3_nt: TGTGCCAGCAGTTACCAATCCGGGACAGAGGCTGAAGCTTTCTTT
cdr3_aa: CASSYQSGTEAEAFF

clone_size: few
j_call: TRBJ1-2
d_call: NA
v_call: TRBV11-1
cdr3_nt: TGTGCCAGCAGCTTCTCGGACGGGGTCTGGGGCTACACCTTC
cdr3_aa: CASSFSDGVWGYTF

clone_size: many
j_call: TRBJ2-6
d_call: NA
v_call: TRBV6-1
cdr3_nt: TGTGCCAGCAGCCTCGGACAGTCTGGGGCCAACGTCCTGACTTTC
cdr3_aa: CASSLGQSGANVLTF

clone_size: many
j_call: TRBJ2-5
d_call: TRBD2
v_call: TRBV7-8
cdr3_nt: TGTGCCAGCAGCCCGTACAGACTAGCGGGAGGGAAAGAGACCCAGTACTTC
cdr3_aa: CASSPYRLAGGKETQYF

clone_size: few
j_call: TRBJ2-7
d_call: TRBD2
v_call: TRBV5-4
cdr3_nt: TGTGCCAGCAGCACGGGAGGCGCCCCGGATTTGAAGCAGTACTTC
cdr3_aa: CASSTGGAPDLKQYF

clone_size: few
j_call: TRBJ1-2
d_call: NA
v_call: TRBV5-6
cdr3_nt: TGTGCCAGCAGCTTGAACAGGCTGGGGGGCTACACCTTC
cdr3_aa: CASSLNRLGGYTF

clone_size: NA
j_call: TRBJ2-3
d_call: TRBD2
v_call: TRBV6-1
cdr3_nt: TGTGCCAGCAGTGACCCCCCGGGACTAGCGAGCACAGATACGCAGTATTTT
cdr3_aa: CASSDPPGLASTDTQYF

clone_size: few
j_call: TRBJ2-7
d_call: TRBD1
v_call: TRBV2
cdr3_nt: TGTGCCAGCAGTATGGACAGGGGTACCTACGAGCAGTACTTC
cdr3_aa: CASSMDRGTYEQYF

clone_size: many
j_call: TRBJ2-5
d_call: NA
v_call: TRBV20-1
cdr3_nt: TGCAGTGCTAGGGATTGGGAAAGCGAGACCCAGTACTTC
cdr3_aa: CSARDWESETQYF

clone_size: NA
j_call: TRBJ1-2
d_call: NA
v_call: TRBV12-3/TRBV12-4
cdr3_nt: TGTGCCAGCAGCTGGGGTTTTGGCCGTGGCTACACCTTC
cdr3_aa: CASSWGFGRGYTF

clone_size: many
j_call: TRBJ1-1
d_call: TRBD1
v_call: TRBV27
cdr3_nt: TGTGCCAGCAGTAAGACAGGGATGAACACTGAAGCTTTCTTT
cdr3_aa: CASSKTGMNTEAFF

clone_size: NA
j_call: TRBJ2-7
d_call: NA
v_call: TRBV6-1
cdr3_nt: TGTGCCAGCAGTCGCGGTTACAGGGAGGGCTCCTACGAGCAGTACTTC
cdr3_aa: CASSRGYREGSYEQYF

clone_size: many
j_call: TRBJ1-5
d_call: NA
v_call: TRBV6-1
cdr3_nt: TGTGCCAGCAGTGGTTTAGGGTCCAAAGGATCTCAGCCCCAGCATTTT
cdr3_aa: CASSGLGSKGSQPQHF

clone_size: NA
j_call: TRBJ2-2
d_call: TRBD2
v_call: TRBV6-1
cdr3_nt: TGTGCCAGCACCGCACTAGCGGGAGGACCGAACACCGGGGAGCTGTTTTTT
cdr3_aa: CASTALAGGPNTGELFF

clone_size: NA
j_call: TRBJ1-6
d_call: NA
v_call: TRBV2
cdr3_nt: TGTGCCAGCAGTGTAATGGTGTTCACCTATAATTCACCCCTCCACTTT
cdr3_aa: CASSVMVFTYNSPLHF

clone_size: NA
j_call: TRBJ1-1
d_call: NA
v_call: TRBV30
cdr3_nt: TGTGCCTGGAGGGCACCGCCGAACACTGAAGCTTTCTTT
cdr3_aa: CAWRAPPNTEAFF

clone_size: many
j_call: TRBJ1-2
d_call: TRBD1
v_call: TRBV2
cdr3_nt: TGTGCCAGCAGTGAGTTGGGACAGGGCGAGGGCTACACCTTC
cdr3_aa: CASSELGQGEGYTF

clone_size: NA
j_call: TRBJ2-7
d_call: NA
v_call: TRBV5-4
cdr3_nt: TGTGCCAGCAGCCAGCCGACGGGGAGCTCCTACGAGCAGTACTTC
cdr3_aa: CASSQPTGSSYEQYF

clone_size: few
j_call: TRBJ2-7
d_call: TRBD2
v_call: TRBV20-1
cdr3_nt: TGCAGTGCTAGTATCGCGGGAGGGCGGATCGAGCAGTACTTC
cdr3_aa: CSASIAGGRIEQYF

clone_size: many
j_call: TRBJ1-2
d_call: NA
v_call: TRBV28
cdr3_nt: TGTGCCAGCTTTCCCAGACGGATCTATGGCTACACCTTC
cdr3_aa: CASFPRRIYGYTF

clone_size: many
j_call: TRBJ1-2
d_call: NA
v_call: TRBV20-1
cdr3_nt: TGCAGTGCCACCGGGGGACATGGCCCCTATGGCTACACCTTC
cdr3_aa: CSATGGHGPYGYTF